This paragraph covers one T cell receptor beta chain sequence. V was pared by 4 bases and J by 4 bases, with 17 bases between. CDR3 length: 15 amino acids. Germline V gene data show CDR1 as SGDLS and CDR2 as YYNGEE. Sequencing was performed with immunoSEQ multiplex PCR; in TCRdb, only in-frame clones are kept and a portion is missing. The sample includes approximately 50,000 clones, 80% to 90% of them seen just once. This record comes from a study of T cell responses to AZD1222 COVID-19 vaccine. This clonotype originated in an adult who received the AZD1222 COVID-19 vaccine. This specimen consisted of peripheral blood, obtained 28 days after the second AZD1222 dose. This chain connects TRBV9 to TRBJ2-5, with D tentatively TRBD2 (5 bases). CDR3 protein: CASSTGLPGRETQYF. The CDR3 DNA is TGTGCCAGCAGCACCGGACTTCCTGGGCGAGAGACCCAGTACTTC.